The 32 T cell receptor beta chains below all came from one sample that was sequenced in a study of OX40 agonist ivuxolimab in advanced cancers. TCRdb's table, derived via immunoSEQ multiplex PCR, lists solely in-frame clones and lacks some. The sample comprises around 25,000 clones, 84% of which are singletons, and around 15% rests with the top ten. Specimen: CD4+ or CD8+ T cells sorted from blood, collected in a trial of the OX40 agonist ivuxolimab. These TCRs come from an adult with an advanced solid tumor such as melanoma, head and neck, liver or kidney cancer.

The rearrangement links TRBV29-1 to TRBJ2-7, with TRBD2 matching over 9 bases. Germline assignment: CDR1 SQVTM and CDR2 ANQGSEA. The CDR3 loop spans 14 amino acids. Trimming at V came to 2 bases and at J to 3 bases, leaving 5 bases not matched to a gene. DNA for the CDR3: TGCAGCGTTGAAAGGATAGCGGGAGTCTACGAGCAGTACTTC. Translating it yields CSVERIAGVYEQYF.

This chain uses TRBV19 with TRBJ2-7; TRBD1 matches 8 bases. Trimming removed 5 bases from V and 6 bases from J; junction bases left unmatched: 6. This CDR3 spans 13 amino acids. The germline CDR1 and CDR2 sequences are LNHDA and SQIVND (reference sequence). The CDR3 loop is CASSGAGGGEQYF. CDR3 sequence (DNA): TGTGCCAGTAGTGGGGCAGGGGGCGGCGAGCAGTACTTC. Complete variable domain (other parts from reference TRBV19 and TRBJ2-7): DGGITQSPKYLFRKEGQNVTLSCEQNLNHDAMYWYRQDPGQGLRLIYYSQIVNDFQKGDIAEGYSVSREKKESFPLTVTSAQKNPTAFYLCASSGAGGGEQYFGPGTRLTVT.

This clone appeared once. The CDR3 protein is CASSSGNGYTF. The CDR3 DNA is TGTGCCAGCAGCTCAGGGAATGGCTACACCTTC. The genes are TRBV2 and TRBJ1-2, with a possible D match to TRBD1 (5 bases). The ends were cut back, 6 bases at V and 6 bases at J, with 8 bases in the middle. The length of the CDR3 is 11 residues. Germline V CDR1 and CDR2: SNHLY, FYNNEI.

This sequence joins TRBV7-8 and TRBJ2-5, with D possibly TRBD2 on 7 matching bases. Germline V gene sequence: CDR1 SGHVS, CDR2 FQNEAQ. CDR3 length: 16 residues. Trimming removed 6 bases at V and 3 bases at J, with 20 bases between. Here the CDR3 reads CASREGSGGGEETQYF. The DNA for the CDR3 is TGTGCCAGCAGGGAGGGGTCCGGCGGGGGCGAAGAGACCCAGTACTTC.

The table lists this clone with a count of one. J is TRBJ2-1 and V is TRBV7-9; 10 bases match TRBD2. J lost 8 bases, V lost 4 bases, and 11 bases had no gene match. The CDR3 consists of 16 residues. Germline assignment: CDR1 SEHNR and CDR2 FQNEAQ (reference sequence). CDR3 in DNA: TGTGCCAGCAGCTCTCGGACTAGCGGAGGGGTATATGAGCAGTTCTTC. Protein sequence: CASSSRTSGGVYEQFF.

This clone was seen only a few times. The chain combines TRBV15 with TRBJ1-3; D is possibly TRBD1 (5 bases). The CDR3 has 15 amino acids. From germline, CDR1 is LNHNV and CDR2 YYDKDF (reference sequence). V was pared by 0 bases and J by 1 base, with 7 bases between. The CDR3, as DNA: TGTGCCACCAGCAGAGATCAGGGATCTGGAAACACCATATATTTT. As protein: CATSRDQGSGNTIYF.

The chain joins TRBV9 to TRBJ2-7; 8 bases are a match to TRBD1. Germline trimming cut 2 bases from V and 2 bases from J; bases unmatched to any gene: 3. The CDR3 is 14 amino acids. Germline CDR1 reads SGDLS; CDR2 reads YYNGEE. DNA of the CDR3: TGTGCCAGCAGCGTCGGACAGGGCGCCTACGAGCAGTACTTC. This sequence encodes CASSVGQGAYEQYF.

CDR3 in amino acids: CASSYGKSTYEQYF. The CDR3 DNA reads as TGCGCCAGCAGCTACGGGAAGTCCACCTACGAGCAGTACTTC. The rearrangement links TRBV5-1 to TRBJ2-7; maybe TRBD2 (5 bases). The V end was cut by 3 bases, the J end by 2 bases, with 12 bases between. The CDR3 sequence is 14 residues long. Germline V CDR1 and CDR2: SGHRS, YFSETQ.

The chain employs TRBV2 and TRBJ1-5; the D is unclear. The CDR3 is 14 amino acids. Germline CDR1 and CDR2: SNHLY and FYNNEI. V shed 8 bases and J shed 0 bases, with 11 bases lying between them. The CDR3 protein is CASLLGASNQPQHF. CDR3 DNA: TGTGCCAGCTTATTAGGAGCTAGCAATCAGCCCCAGCATTTT.

The chain combines TRBV4-3 with TRBJ2-1; D possibly corresponds to TRBD2 (6 bases). V lost 0 bases and J lost 9, with 21 bases in between. The CDR3 has 17 residues. Germline CDR1 and CDR2: LGHNA and YSLEER. Here the CDR3 DNA reads TGCGCCAGCAGCCAAGAAGTGGGGACTCTTGGGATGTTTGAGCAGTTCTTC. The encoded protein is CASSQEVGTLGMFEQFF.

The V gene is TRBV6-5, the J gene TRBJ2-5, with TRBD2 matching over 11 bases. There are 14 residues in the CDR3. Germline trimming cut 6 bases from V and 3 bases from J; bases unmatched to any gene: 3. CDR1 is MNHEY and CDR2 is SVGAGI in the germline V gene. CDR3 nucleotides: TGTGCCAGCAGGGGGGGACTAGCGGAAGAGACCCAGTACTTC. Protein product: CASRGGLAEETQYF.

The rearrangement links TRBV2 to TRBJ2-1; TRBD1 matches 7 bases. CDR3 length equals 13 residues. CDR1 and CDR2 (germline): SNHLY, FYNNEI. V shed 7 bases and J 0 bases; nucleotides not matched to a gene: 0. This CDR3 is CASNRGSYNEQFF. The CDR3 nucleotides are TGTGCCAGCAACAGGGGCTCCTACAATGAGCAGTTCTTC.

The chain combines TRBV5-1 with TRBJ1-1, with 7 positions matching TRBD1. Germline lookup yields CDR1 SGHRS and CDR2 YFSETQ. After removal of 0 bases from V and 3 bases from J, the junction contained 5 bases not matched to a gene. This CDR3 has 15 residues. The CDR3 is CASSLEGGFDTEAFF. The CDR3 DNA reads as TGCGCCAGCAGCTTGGAAGGGGGCTTTGACACTGAAGCTTTCTTT.

J is TRBJ2-5 and V is TRBV7-6; 8 bases align to TRBD2. This CDR3 has 17 residues. Germline assignment: CDR1 SGHVS and CDR2 FNYEAQ. J lost 5 bases, V lost 2 bases, and 13 bases had no gene match. CDR3 bases: TGTGCCAGCAGCTTAAGGGCCAGCGGGGGAGCCGTGGAGACCCAGTACTTC. Its translation: CASSLRASGGAVETQYF.

About this clone: Other DNA sequences in this sample translate to the same CDR3. The chain is built from TRBV6-4 and TRBJ2-1; 7 positions match TRBD1. The CDR3 is 15 amino acids. Germline CDR1 is MRHNA and CDR2 is SNTAGT. Unmatched junction bases numbered 2, after V lost 0 bases and J lost 3 bases. The DNA for the CDR3 is TGTGCCAGCAGTGACTCAGGGGGCGGCTACAATGAGCAGTTCTTC. Translating it yields CASSDSGGGYNEQFF.

The J gene is TRBJ1-4, the V gene TRBV12-5, with no clear D. In germline, CDR1 is LGHNT, CDR2 FRNRAP. The CDR3 runs to 16 residues. Between the trimmed V and J ends, which lost 5 bases and 0 bases, there was a span of 13 bases. This CDR3 is CASGVTTTATNEKLFF. In DNA, the CDR3 is TGTGCTAGTGGTGTCACGACTACCGCAACTAATGAAAAACTGTTTTTT.

The chain is built from TRBV18 and TRBJ1-1; a possible D gene is TRBD1 (6 bases). The CDR3 consists of 16 residues. With 3 bases removed from V and 1 base from J, the gap between germline ends came to 15 bases. From germline, CDR1 is KGHSH and CDR2 LQKENI. The CDR3 region has the DNA TGTGCCAGCTCACCCTATGGGGACAAGGAGAACACTGAAGCTTTCTTT. Residues: CASSPYGDKENTEAFF.

V is TRBV30 and J is TRBJ2-2; D is perhaps TRBD1 or TRBD2 (5 bases each). CDR1 and CDR2 (germline): GTSNPN, SVGIG (reference sequence). The V gene lost 8 bases and the J gene lost 1 base, with 17 bases spanning the gap. The CDR3 contains 15 residues. The CDR3 nucleotides are TGTGCCCGCCGAACCGGGACGGGGAACACCGGGGAGCTGTTTTTT. This sequence encodes CARRTGTGNTGELFF.

The chain links TRBV6-5 to TRBJ1-5, with D possibly being TRBD1 (5 bases). In germline, CDR1 is MNHEY, CDR2 SVGAGI. V was shortened by 6 bases and J by 7 bases, with 16 bases between the two germline ends. The CDR3 sequence is 14 residues long. CDR3 loop: CASSLHRQSQPQHF. DNA of the CDR3: TGTGCCAGCAGCCTTCACAGACAGTCCCAGCCCCAGCATTTT.

Only a few counts were recorded for this clone. The chain employs TRBV7-2 and TRBJ1-6, with D perhaps TRBD1 (6 bases). Trimming removed 2 bases at V and 6 bases at J, with 8 bases between. Germline V gene lookup returns CDR1 SGHTA and CDR2 FQGNSA. The CDR3 spans 14 residues. The CDR3 reads CASSLSGANSPLHF. The CDR3 region has the DNA TGTGCCAGCAGCTTATCAGGGGCTAATTCACCCCTCCACTTT.

This chain uses TRBV25-1 with TRBJ2-3; perhaps TRBD1 as D (5 bases). Germline V gene data show CDR1 as MGHDK and CDR2 as SYGVNS. The CDR3 has 13 amino acids. Trimming shortened V by 5 bases and J by 2 bases, and 8 bases separated the two germline ends. The CDR3 nucleotides are TGTGCCAGCAGTCTAGGGGCCACAGATACGCAGTATTTT. Translating it yields CASSLGATDTQYF.

The chain has TRBV6-1 and TRBJ1-2, with 8 bases identical to TRBD1. The CDR3 extends over 13 amino acids. CDR1 and CDR2 from the germline V gene are MNHNS and SASEGT. Trimming removed 6 bases from V and 3 bases from J; junction bases left unmatched: 3. This CDR3 reads CASSPTGDYGYTF. In DNA form, the CDR3 reads TGTGCCAGCAGCCCGACAGGGGACTATGGCTACACCTTC.

This chain joins TRBV9 and TRBJ2-7; 7 nucleotides match TRBD2. This CDR3 is 14 amino acids long. V shed 4 bases, J shed 0 bases, and the junction held 4 bases outside the gene matches. The V gene's germline CDR1 is SGDLS and CDR2 YYNGEE. The CDR3 region has the DNA TGTGCCAGCAGCTCGGGACTATTCTCCTACGAGCAGTACTTC. It translates to CASSSGLFSYEQYF.

The chain combines TRBV15 with TRBJ1-4, with D unclear. The CDR3 contains 15 residues. Trimming cost V 0 bases and J 4 bases, with 9 bases left between them. CDR1 is LNHNV and CDR2 is YYDKDF in the germline V gene (reference sequence). Written as DNA, the CDR3 is TGTGCCACCAGCAGAGAAAGTCCGAGTAATGAAAAACTGTTTTTT. Encoded protein: CATSRESPSNEKLFF.

The rearrangement joins TRBV10-1 to TRBJ2-7, with TRBD1 matching over 8 bases. CDR1 WNHNN and CDR2 SYGVQD come from the germline V gene (reference sequence). CDR3 length equals 13 residues. V shed 5 bases, J shed 5 bases, and the junction held 5 bases outside the gene matches. CDR3 in amino acids: CASSTGGLNEQYF. The CDR3 DNA reads TGCGCCAGCAGTACAGGGGGTTTAAACGAGCAGTACTTC.

The chain links TRBV6-5 to TRBJ1-2; maybe TRBD1 (5 bases). Germline loops: CDR1 MNHEY, CDR2 SVGAGI. CDR3 length: 14 amino acids. V was pared by 0 bases and J by 8 bases, with 13 bases between. CDR3 amino acids: CASSYSDRGRGYTF. CDR3 DNA: TGTGCCAGCAGTTACTCCGATCGGGGGAGAGGCTACACCTTC.

This clone was seen only once. The genes are TRBV11-3 and TRBJ2-3; D unclear. Per germline, CDR1 SGHNT and CDR2 YENEEA. The CDR3 runs to 13 residues. The ends were cut back, 4 bases at V and 9 bases at J, with 14 bases in the middle. CDR3: CASSSDFWSTQYF. CDR3 in DNA: TGTGCCAGCAGCTCCGACTTTTGGAGCACGCAGTATTTT.

Only one count was recorded for this clone. J is TRBJ2-5 and V is TRBV18; D remains unclear. Germline V gene data show CDR1 as KGHSH and CDR2 as LQKENI. With 3 bases removed from V and 1 base from J, the gap between germline ends came to 15 bases. There are 16 residues in the CDR3. The CDR3 is CASSPGMGRVQETQYF. CDR3 nucleotide sequence: TGTGCCAGCTCACCCGGTATGGGCAGAGTCCAAGAGACCCAGTACTTC.

This chain joins TRBV5-1 and TRBJ1-2; D possibly corresponds to TRBD1 (5 bases). The CDR3 runs to 17 residues. Germline lookup yields CDR1 SGHRS and CDR2 YFSETQ. Trimming removed 4 bases at V and 4 bases at J, with 23 bases between. This chain's CDR3 is CASSPQSGGAFVYGYTF. The DNA for the CDR3 is TGCGCCAGCAGCCCCCAATCGGGAGGGGCCTTCGTCTATGGCTACACCTTC.

This clone was recorded a few times. The V gene is TRBV19, the J gene TRBJ1-2, with D tentatively TRBD1 (6 bases). This CDR3 region has 14 residues. Trimming shortened V by 0 bases and J by 6 bases, and 11 bases separated the two germline ends. Looked up from germline, CDR1 is LNHDA and CDR2 is SQIVND (reference sequence). The CDR3 region is CASSIDWTAHGYTF. The CDR3 DNA sequence: TGTGCCAGTAGTATAGATTGGACAGCTCATGGCTACACCTTC.

The chain joins TRBV4-2 to TRBJ2-1, with 7 bases that match TRBD2. The CDR3 covers 13 residues. The V segment lost 1 base and the J segment 10 bases; nucleotides outside the gene matches: 4. CDR1 is LGHNA, CDR2 YNFKEQ, per germline. The CDR3 reads CASSQVGGEEQFF. The DNA of the CDR3 is TGTGCCAGCAGCCAAGTGGGAGGGGAAGAGCAGTTCTTC.

This rearrangement joins TRBV9 to TRBJ1-3; 7 bases line up with TRBD1. Unmatched junction bases numbered 4, after V lost 4 bases and J lost 0 bases. CDR3 length: 15 residues. CDR1 and CDR2 from the germline V gene are SGDLS and YYNGEE. This CDR3 reads CASSPGQSSGNTIYF. DNA for the CDR3: TGTGCCAGCAGCCCGGGACAGAGCTCTGGAAACACCATATATTTT.